Included here is one T cell receptor (beta chain) sequence, with context. It has no known antigen specificity. The input lacks base qualities; no much larger clone sits a single base away. The germline V gene yields SGDLS for CDR1 and YYNGEE for CDR2. There are 15 amino acids in the CDR3, from cysteine to phenylalanine inclusive. Only the CDR3 part of the read is kept: 45 bases, read in frame from the first base. The V end gives up 0 bases and the J end 5 bases, leaving 5 bases in the junction not matched to a gene. This sample stems from a study of T cell changes during pregnancy in multiple sclerosis (dated by TCRdb to the late 2010s). For context, the study as a whole: The study looked at changes in the T cell repertoire across pregnancy in women with multiple sclerosis.

Library preparation was by the immunoSEQ multiplex PCR assay. TCRdb took this table from immuneACCESS and kept in-frame rearrangements with V and J called. Such tables lack part of the clones; where checked against another copy, unresolved V genes explain under half of the gap, and the rest is unexplained. The sample records 45,000 to 60,000 clones, about 91% of which are singletons. The ten largest clones add up to roughly 1.2% of the sample. This TCR came from a female donor in good health, enrolled as a control in a pregnancy study. The source material was peripheral blood, sampled after pregnancy. The sequence joins TRBV9 to TRBJ2-5, with 9 bases in between that match TRBD1. The DNA is TGTGCCAGCAGCGTAGCACAGGGGGCGAGGGAGACCCAGTACTTC. Its protein is CASSVAQGARETQYF.